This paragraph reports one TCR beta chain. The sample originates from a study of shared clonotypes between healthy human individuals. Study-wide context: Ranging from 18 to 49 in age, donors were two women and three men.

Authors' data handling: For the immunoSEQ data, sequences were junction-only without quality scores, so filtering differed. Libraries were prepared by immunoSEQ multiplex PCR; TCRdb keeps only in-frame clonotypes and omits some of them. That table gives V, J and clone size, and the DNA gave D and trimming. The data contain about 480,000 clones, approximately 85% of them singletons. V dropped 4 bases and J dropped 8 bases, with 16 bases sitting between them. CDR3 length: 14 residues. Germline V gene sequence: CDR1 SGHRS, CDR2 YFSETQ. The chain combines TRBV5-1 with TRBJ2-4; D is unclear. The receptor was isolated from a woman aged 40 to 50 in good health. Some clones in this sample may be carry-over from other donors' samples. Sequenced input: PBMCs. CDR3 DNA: TGCGCCAGCAGCAACCAAATTGGGTCAGACATTCAGTACTTC. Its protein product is CASSNQIGSDIQYF.